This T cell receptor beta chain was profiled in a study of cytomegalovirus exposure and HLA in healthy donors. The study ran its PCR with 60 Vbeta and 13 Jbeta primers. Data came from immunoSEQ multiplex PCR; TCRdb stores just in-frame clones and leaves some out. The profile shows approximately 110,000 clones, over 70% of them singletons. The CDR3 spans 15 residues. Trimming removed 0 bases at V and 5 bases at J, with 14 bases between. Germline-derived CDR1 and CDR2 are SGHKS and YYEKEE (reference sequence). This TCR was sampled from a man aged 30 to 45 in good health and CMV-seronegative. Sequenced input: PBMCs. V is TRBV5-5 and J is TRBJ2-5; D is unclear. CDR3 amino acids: CASSLDPSRMETQYF. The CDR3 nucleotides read TGTGCCAGCAGCTTGGACCCCAGTCGAATGGAGACCCAGTACTTC.